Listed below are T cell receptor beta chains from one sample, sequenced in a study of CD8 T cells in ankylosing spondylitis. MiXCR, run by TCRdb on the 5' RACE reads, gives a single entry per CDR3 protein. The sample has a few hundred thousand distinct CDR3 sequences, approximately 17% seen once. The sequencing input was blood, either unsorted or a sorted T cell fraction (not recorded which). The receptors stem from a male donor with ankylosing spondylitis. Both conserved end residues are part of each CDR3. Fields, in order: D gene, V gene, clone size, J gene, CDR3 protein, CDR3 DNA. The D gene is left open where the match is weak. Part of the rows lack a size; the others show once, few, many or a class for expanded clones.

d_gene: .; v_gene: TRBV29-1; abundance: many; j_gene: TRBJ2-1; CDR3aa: CSVEAQLAGQFF; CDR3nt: TGCAGCGTTGAAGCCCAACTAGCAGGGCAGTTCTTC
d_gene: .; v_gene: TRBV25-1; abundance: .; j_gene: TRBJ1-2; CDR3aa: CASSSGNYGYTF; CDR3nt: TGTGCCAGCAGTTCAGGGAACTATGGCTACACCTTC
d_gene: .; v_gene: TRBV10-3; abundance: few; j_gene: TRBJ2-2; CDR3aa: CAISESVTGNTGELFF; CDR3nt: TGTGCCATCAGTGAGTCCGTGACAGGGAACACCGGGGAGCTGTTTTTT
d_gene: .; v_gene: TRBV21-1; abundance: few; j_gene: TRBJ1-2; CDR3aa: CASSLESPGQVRYGYTF; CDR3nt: TGTGCCAGCAGCCTTGAGTCCCCGGGACAGGTCCGCTATGGCTACACCTTC
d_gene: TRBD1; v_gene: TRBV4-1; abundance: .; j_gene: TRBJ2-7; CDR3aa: CASSRSEQGQFPGYEQYF; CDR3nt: TGCGCCAGCAGCCGCTCGGAACAGGGACAGTTTCCAGGCTACGAGCAGTACTTC
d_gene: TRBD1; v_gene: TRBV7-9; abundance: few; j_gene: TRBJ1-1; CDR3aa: CATPPGTGESTEAFF; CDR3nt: TGTGCCACCCCGCCAGGGACAGGGGAGAGCACTGAAGCTTTCTTT
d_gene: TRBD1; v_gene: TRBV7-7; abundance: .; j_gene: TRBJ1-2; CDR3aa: CASSRDRGRINGYTF; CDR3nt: TGTGCCAGCAGCCGGGACAGGGGACGCATAAATGGCTACACCTTC
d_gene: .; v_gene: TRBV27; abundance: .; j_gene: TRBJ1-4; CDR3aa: CASSRLDSEKLFF; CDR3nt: TGTGCCAGCAGCCGGTTGGACAGCGAAAAACTGTTTTTT
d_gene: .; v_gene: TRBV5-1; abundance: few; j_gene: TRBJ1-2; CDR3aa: CASRAGGTNYGYTF; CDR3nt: TGCGCCAGCCGGGCCGGCGGCACTAACTATGGCTACACCTTC
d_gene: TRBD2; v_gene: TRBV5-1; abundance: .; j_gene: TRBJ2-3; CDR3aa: CASSLAGLAGATDTQYF; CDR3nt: TGCGCCAGCAGCTTGGCGGGACTAGCGGGAGCCACAGATACGCAGTATTTT
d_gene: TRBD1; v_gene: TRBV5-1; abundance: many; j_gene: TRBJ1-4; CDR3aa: CASSSTGGSNEKLFF; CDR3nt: TGCGCCAGCAGCTCCACAGGGGGATCTAATGAAAAACTGTTTTTT